A selection of T cell receptor beta chains follows, all from one sample in a study of blood T cell repertoires in COVID-19. Data came from immunoSEQ multiplex PCR; TCRdb stores just in-frame clones and leaves some out. Of more than 450,000 clones listed, about nine tenths are singletons. Sequenced sample: PBMCs or T cells enriched from blood (not recorded which). These receptors all come from a woman aged 18-29 years who had recovered from COVID-19. Each CDR3 is given with its conserved first and last residue. The D gene is left open where the match is weak. For some rows the clone size is stated as once, few or many, or as a class when expanded; others skip it.

clone_size,cdr3_length,v_call,d_call,j_call,cdr3_aa,cdr3_nt
once,13,TRBV5-4,TRBD1,TRBJ1-1,CASSFTGVDEAFF,TGTGCCAGCAGCTTTACAGGGGTAGACGAAGCTTTCTTT
NA,14,TRBV28,NA,TRBJ2-3,CASSLALSRDTQYF,TGTGCCAGCAGTTTAGCCCTATCGCGAGATACGCAGTATTTT
NA,16,TRBV5-1,TRBD2,TRBJ2-3,CASSPGAAGGTDTQYF,TGCGCCAGCAGCCCCGGGGCAGCGGGGGGCACAGATACGCAGTATTTT
NA,14,TRBV7-2,TRBD1,TRBJ1-6,CASSFGQGNSPLHF,TGTGCCAGCAGCTTCGGACAGGGGAATTCACCCCTCCACTTT
NA,12,TRBV12-3/TRBV12-4,NA,TRBJ1-2,CASSLIQGGYTF,TGTGCCAGCAGTTTAATACAGGGAGGCTACACCTTC
NA,13,TRBV7-2,NA,TRBJ1-2,CASSFDRNYGYTF,TGTGCCAGCAGCTTCGACAGGAACTATGGCTACACCTTC
NA,14,TRBV28,NA,TRBJ2-1,CASTSGSTYNEQFF,TGTGCCAGCACCTCAGGGTCTACCTACAATGAGCAGTTCTTC
NA,13,TRBV7-2,NA,TRBJ2-4,CASSLTGEDIQYF,TGTGCCAGCAGCTTAACTGGGGAGGACATTCAGTACTTC
NA,13,TRBV30,NA,TRBJ2-3,CAQEGVAADTQYF,TGTGCCCAAGAGGGGGTCGCCGCAGATACGCAGTATTTT
NA,14,TRBV6-4,TRBD1,TRBJ2-1,CASSDSYRGREQFF,TGTGCCAGCAGTGACTCATACAGGGGTAGGGAGCAGTTCTTC
NA,16,TRBV5-5,NA,TRBJ1-6,CASSSNTLRGISPLHF,TGTGCCAGCAGCTCAAACACTCTCCGGGGGATTTCACCCCTCCACTTT
NA,13,TRBV27,NA,TRBJ2-5,CASRRLTKETQYF,TGTGCCAGTCGACGACTGACTAAAGAGACCCAGTACTTC
NA,13,TRBV30,NA,TRBJ1-1,CAWRTAGNTEAFF,TGTGCCTGGAGGACGGCGGGAAACACTGAAGCTTTCTTT
NA,14,TRBV7-9,NA,TRBJ2-1,CASSSGGEVNEQFF,TGTGCCAGCAGCTCTGGCGGGGAGGTAAATGAGCAGTTCTTC
NA,14,TRBV11-2,NA,TRBJ1-1,CASSLVRSNTEAFF,TGTGCCAGCAGCTTAGTTCGGTCAAACACTGAAGCTTTCTTT
NA,18,TRBV6-1,NA,TRBJ2-7,CASSEQAYVNLDSYEQYF,TGTGCCAGCAGTGAACAGGCCTACGTGAATTTAGACTCCTACGAGCAGTACTTC
NA,14,TRBV28,NA,TRBJ2-7,CASSPPRGTAEQYF,TGTGCCAGCAGTCCACCCCGGGGAACGGCCGAGCAGTACTTC
NA,13,TRBV5-1,NA,TRBJ1-1,CATQRGLNTEAFF,TGCGCCACGCAACGCGGTTTGAACACTGAAGCTTTCTTT
NA,17,TRBV5-4,TRBD1,TRBJ2-3,CASQPSSGQGDTDTQYF,TGTGCCAGCCAGCCCTCCTCGGGACAGGGGGACACAGATACGCAGTATTTT
NA,16,TRBV5-1,NA,TRBJ1-3,CASSGRTGDSGNTIYF,TGCGCCAGCAGCGGGAGGACGGGTGACTCTGGAAACACCATATATTTT
NA,16,TRBV7-8,TRBD1,TRBJ1-1,CASTKQGGLPVTEAFF,TGTGCCAGCACCAAACAGGGGGGATTACCAGTCACTGAAGCTTTCTTT
NA,17,TRBV2,NA,TRBJ1-1,CASRPREAGEVNTEAFF,TGTGCCAGCAGACCTCGGGAGGCAGGGGAGGTGAACACTGAAGCTTTCTTT
NA,15,TRBV18,TRBD2,TRBJ2-3,CASSIRLADTDTQYF,TGTGCCAGCTCAATCCGACTAGCGGACACAGATACGCAGTATTTT
NA,14,TRBV2,NA,TRBJ1-1,CASTLRNPNTEAFF,TGTGCCAGCACCCTGAGAAATCCCAACACTGAAGCTTTCTTT
once,19,TRBV21-1,NA,TRBJ1-6,CASRDKRRVSSTADSPLHF,TGTGCCAGCAGGGATAAAAGGCGGGTTAGCTCCACTGCTGATTCACCCCTCCACTTT
NA,14,TRBV30,TRBD1,TRBJ1-2,CAWRQGGSNYGYTF,TGTGCCTGGAGGCAGGGGGGTTCGAACTATGGCTACACCTTC
NA,15,TRBV15,TRBD2,TRBJ2-5,CATSREGGGQETQYF,TGTGCCACCAGCAGAGAAGGCGGGGGGCAAGAGACCCAGTACTTC